This T cell receptor beta chain is from a study of T cells after yellow fever vaccination. Study information: SMART-Seq v4 Ultra Low Input prepared the low-cell-number fractions. General study findings and limits: Most primary-vaccination clones reappeared after the booster (about 97% CD4, approximately 88% CD8).

This clonotype was observed a few times. Its antigen is as yet unknown. Each CDR3 protein gets one entry after TCRdb re-called the 5' RACE reads with MiXCR. This repertoire shows some 350,000 distinct CDR3 sequences, 3.5% to 4.5% found once; its top ten account for approximately 24%. Source: PBMCs, taken 5 days after the yellow fever booster vaccination. The receptor's source is a young man who received the YFV17D yellow fever vaccine.

The CDR3, as DNA: TGCAGTGCTTCCGACAGGGGGCTCGGAGGCGGGGAGCTGTTTTTT. It encodes CSASDRGLGGGELFF. This rearrangement joins TRBV20-1 to TRBJ2-2; 10 bases match TRBD1. Trimming at V came to 5 bases and at J to 7 bases, leaving 10 bases not matched to a gene. Germline V gives CDR1 DFQATT, CDR2 SNEGSKA (reference sequence). The CDR3 is 15 amino acids.